Here is one T cell receptor beta chain with its context. The sample originates from a study of control samples from healthy donors and cancer patients. Trimming took 3 bases from V and 3 from J, leaving 12 bases between them. From germline, CDR1 is LNHDA and CDR2 SQIVND (reference sequence). The CDR3 loop spans 14 amino acids. The table came from immunoSEQ multiplex PCR; TCRdb's copy has only in-frame clones and leaves some out. The table includes 150,000 to 200,000 clones, more than 85% detected once. Sequenced sample: blood. This receptor was obtained from a woman aged 40 to 50 in good health. This rearrangement joins TRBV19 to TRBJ2-7, with D unclear. The CDR3 region has the DNA TGTGCCAGTAGTATCACGCAGCCGGGCTACGAGCAGTACTTC. Protein product: CASSITQPGYEQYF. The variable domain in full, with the rest retrieved from reference TRBV19 and TRBJ2-7, is DGGITQSPKYLFRKEGQNVTLSCEQNLNHDAMYWYRQDPGQGLRLIYYSQIVNDFQKGDIAEGYSVSREKKESFPLTVTSAQKNPTAFYLCASSITQPGYEQYFGPGTRLTVT.